These 26 T cell receptor beta chains were sequenced from one sample in a study of T cells in Graves' hyperthyroidism and ophthalmopathy (dated by TCRdb to between 2018 and 2021). The library came from multiplex PCR. The sequencer was an Illumina HiSeq 2000. The TCR beta CDR3 regions were amplified from RNA transcripts. The first round of RT-PCR for the TCR CDR3 was performed with the HTBI primer set and the Qiagen OneStep RT-PCR kit. The public reads were reanalyzed by TCRdb: fastp trimming at Q25, MiXCR alignment, in-frame beta chains only. Every entry covers one CDR3 protein and lists the most common genes and DNA from its rows. For this sample the table gives under 350,000 distinct CDR3 sequences, of which about 14% were detected only once. The ten largest clones capture 7.8% of the sample. The sequencing input was blood. The receptor set was obtained from a woman younger than 45 with Graves' hyperthyroidism that later progressed to Graves' ophthalmopathy.

The chain couples TRBV5-1 to TRBJ1-5; the D gene is possibly TRBD1 (6 bases). Trimming left V 0 bases short and J 5 bases short, with 18 bases between. CDR3 size: 17 residues. In germline, CDR1 is SGHRS, CDR2 YFSETQ. CDR3 protein: CASSLGPEGGPYQPQHF. The CDR3 region has the DNA TGCGCCAGCAGCTTGGGGCCTGAGGGGGGGCCTTATCAGCCCCAGCATTTT.

This clonotype was seen a handful of times. The rearrangement joins TRBV4-1 to TRBJ2-7, with 7 bases identical to TRBD1. CDR3 length: 17 amino acids. V dropped 3 bases and J dropped 4; count of bases not matched to a gene: 15. Looked up from germline, CDR1 is MGHRA and CDR2 is YSYEKL. The CDR3 DNA reads as TGCGCCAGCAGCCAGCTCGTGACAGGGTTCACCGGGTACGAGCAGTACTTC. It encodes CASSQLVTGFTGYEQYF.

The chain couples TRBV7-9 to TRBJ2-1; 9 positions match TRBD1. Germline V CDR1 and CDR2: SEHNR, FQNEAQ (reference sequence). The V segment lost 5 bases and the J segment 4 bases; nucleotides outside the gene matches: 6. This CDR3 spans 15 amino acids. The CDR3 DNA reads as TGTGCCAGCAGCCCCGGGACAGGGTTATACAATGAGCAGTTCTTC. Translated: CASSPGTGLYNEQFF.

This clonotype was recorded many times. The chain carries TRBV20-1 and TRBJ2-7, with a weak D call TRBD1 (5 bases). CDR1 and CDR2 from the germline V gene are DFQATT and SNEGSKA (reference sequence). This CDR3 has 15 residues. With 6 bases removed from V and 7 bases from J, the gap between germline ends came to 25 bases. CDR3 loop: CSARHIGAVRGEQYF. Here the CDR3 DNA reads TGCAGTGCGCGGCACATTGGGGCGGTTCGTGGTGAGCAGTACTTC.

This clonotype was detected ten times or more. The V and J genes are TRBV6-1 and TRBJ2-1; D gene uncertain. CDR1 is MNHNS and CDR2 is SASEGT in the germline V gene. The CDR3 runs 13 residues. V was clipped by 2 bases and J by 13 bases, with 15 bases between them. CDR3 amino acids: CASSELEKASQFF. CDR3 coding DNA: TGTGCCAGCAGTGAACTTGAGAAGGCTTCCCAGTTCTTC.

As regards this clonotype: One base away lies a much larger clone, so this may be a sequencing read error. J is TRBJ1-5 and V is TRBV6-2 or TRBV6-3; the D is unclear. CDR1 is MNHEY and CDR2 is SVGEGT in the germline V gene. This CDR3 comprises 18 residues. In nucleotides, the CDR3 is TGTACCAGCAGTAAAAGGGTCCCGCAGCACAATAGCAATCAGCCCCAGCATTTT. It translates to CTSSKRVPQHNSNQPQHF.

CDR3 protein: CASSVDRDSGANVLTF. The CDR3 DNA is TGTGCCAGCAGCGTCGACAGGGACAGCGGGGCCAACGTCCTGACTTTC. The rearrangement links TRBV9 to TRBJ2-6, with 7 bases aligning to TRBD1. Germline V CDR1 and CDR2: SGDLS, YYNGEE. J lost 4 bases, V lost 2 bases, and 6 bases had no gene match. The CDR3 is 16 amino acids.

This clonotype was recorded many times. V usage is TRBV28 and J usage is TRBJ1-2; the match to TRBD1 covers 11 bases. Trimming took 7 bases from V and 7 from J; bases not matched to a gene: 5. CDR1 and CDR2 (germline): MDHEN, SYDVKM. The CDR3 totals 13 residues. In DNA form, the CDR3 reads TGTGCCAGCAACCTGGACAGGGGGCCTGGCTACACCTTC. Encoded protein: CASNLDRGPGYTF.

This clonotype was observed a few times. This CDR3 reads CASSFYMRGEKLFF. As DNA, the CDR3 is TGTGCCAGCAGCTTCTACATGAGGGGCGAAAAACTGTTTTTT. The rearrangement links TRBV5-6 to TRBJ1-4; TRBD1 is a possible D gene (5 bases). Germline V gene data show CDR1 as SGHDT and CDR2 as YYEEEE. The length of the CDR3 is 14 residues. The germline V and J ends were trimmed by 2 bases and 8 bases, with 13 bases remaining between them. Full variable domain (remainder filled in from reference TRBV5-6 and TRBJ1-4): DAGVTQSPTHLIKTRGQQVTLRCSPKSGHDTVSWYQQALGQGPQFIFQYYEEEERQRGNFPDRFSGHQFPNYSSELNVNALLLGDSALYLCASSFYMRGEKLFFGSGTQLSVL.

This clonotype was seen ten or more times. The rearrangement uses TRBV24-1 and TRBJ2-1, with a weak D call TRBD2 (5 bases). Germline CDR1 reads KGHDR; CDR2 reads SFDVKD. The CDR3 is 15 amino acids. Trimming removed 1 base at V and 0 bases at J, with 6 bases between. The CDR3 DNA sequence: TGTGCCACCAGTGATTTAGAGGGCTCCTACAATGAGCAGTTCTTC. It yields the protein CATSDLEGSYNEQFF.

This clonotype appeared many times. The V and J genes are TRBV28 and TRBJ2-7, with D possibly being TRBD2 (5 bases). Germline assignment: CDR1 MDHEN and CDR2 SYDVKM. Trimming took off 4 bases at V and 9 bases at J, with 13 bases between the two ends. This CDR3 has 12 amino acids. The CDR3 DNA follows: TGTGCCAGCAGTTCAACTAGAGGCGGGCAGTACTTC. Amino acids: CASSSTRGGQYF.

This rearrangement joins TRBV16 to TRBJ1-4, with TRBD1 as a possible D gene (6 bases). The CDR3 extends over 17 amino acids. In germline, CDR1 is KGHSY, CDR2 FQNENV. The germline V and J ends were trimmed by 1 base and 0 bases, with 12 bases remaining between them. The CDR3 DNA follows: TGTGCCAGCAGCCAATTCCAGGGGATGTCAACTAATGAAAAACTGTTTTTT. It yields the protein CASSQFQGMSTNEKLFF.

This clonotype was counted many times. The chain joins TRBV27 to TRBJ2-7; D is possibly TRBD2 (5 bases). V dropped 8 bases and J dropped 2 bases, with 13 bases sitting between them. The CDR3 runs 13 residues. The germline V gene has CDR1 MNHEY and CDR2 SMNVEV (reference sequence). This CDR3 reads CASGLGLTYEQYF. CDR3 DNA sequence: TGTGCCAGCGGCTTAGGACTTACCTACGAGCAGTACTTC.

This clonotype occurred many times. V is TRBV12-5 and J is TRBJ1-5; D is unclear. Germline-derived CDR1 and CDR2 are LGHNT and FRNRAP. Trimming stripped 1 base from V and 5 bases from J, with 0 bases between. The CDR3 totals 11 residues. The chain's CDR3 is CASGLDQPQHF. In DNA, the CDR3 is TGTGCTAGTGGTTTGGATCAGCCCCAGCATTTT.

V gene TRBV4-2 combines with J gene TRBJ1-5; D is unresolved. Germline-derived CDR1 and CDR2 are LGHNA and YNFKEQ. V was clipped by 0 bases and J by 6 bases, with 15 bases between them. The CDR3 runs to 16 residues. Written as DNA, the CDR3 is TGTGCCAGCAGCCAAGAAGTGGCGTCAGGCACTCAGCCCCAGCATTTT. Translating it yields CASSQEVASGTQPQHF.

CDR3 amino acids: CSGARGANEKLFF. As DNA, the CDR3 is TGCAGCGGGGCGCGGGGGGCGAATGAAAAACTGTTTTTT. This rearrangement joins TRBV29-1 to TRBJ1-4; tentative D call: TRBD1 (6 bases). Germline V CDR1 and CDR2: SQVTM, ANQGSEA. The CDR3 contains 13 residues. V was shortened by 7 bases and J by 5 bases, with 14 bases between the two germline ends.

At least ten counts were recorded for this clonotype. The V gene is TRBV9, the J gene TRBJ1-1; 7 bases line up with TRBD1. The CDR3 consists of 17 residues. Germline V CDR1 and CDR2: SGDLS, YYNGEE. V gave up 2 bases and J gave up 1 base; unmatched junction bases: 11. CDR3 protein: CASSVFTGQEANTEAFF. The CDR3 DNA follows: TGTGCCAGCAGCGTCTTCACAGGACAGGAAGCGAACACTGAAGCTTTCTTT.

This clonotype came up many times. The gene calls are TRBV7-2 and TRBJ1-2; D unclear. The V gene lost 4 bases and the J gene lost 4 bases, with 16 bases spanning the gap. This CDR3 has 15 amino acids. Germline CDR1 reads SGHTA; CDR2 reads FQGNSA. CDR3 DNA: TGTGCCAGCAGCTCCGCTCAGACCGGCTTCTATGGCTACACCTTC. It codes for CASSSAQTGFYGYTF.

The chain is built from TRBV19 and TRBJ1-5, with a possible D match to TRBD1 (6 bases). V lost 8 bases to trimming and J lost 11 bases, with 25 bases between them. The CDR3 runs 15 residues. Germline-derived CDR1 and CDR2 are LNHDA and SQIVND (reference sequence). CDR3 bases: TGTGCCAGTTCCTTCATTGGGGGCCTGGTCGGGGCCCAGCATTTT. Amino acid sequence: CASSFIGGLVGAQHF. The whole variable domain, filled in from reference TRBV19 and TRBJ1-5, reads DGGITQSPKYLFRKEGQNVTLSCEQNLNHDAMYWYRQDPGQGLRLIYYSQIVNDFQKGDIAEGYSVSREKKESFPLTVTSAQKNPTAFYLCASSFIGGLVGAQHFGDGTRLSIL.

This clonotype came up many times. The genes are TRBV28 and TRBJ2-1; unclear D gene. Between the trimmed V and J ends, which lost 5 bases and 3 bases, there was a span of 8 bases. CDR1 and CDR2 from the germline V gene are MDHEN and SYDVKM. The CDR3 spans 13 residues. DNA for the CDR3: TGTGCCAGCAGTAACGATAACTACAATGAGCAGTTCTTC. Protein product: CASSNDNYNEQFF. Filled out from reference TRBV28 and TRBJ2-1, the complete variable domain reads DVKVTQSSRYLVKRTGEKVFLECVQDMDHENMFWYRQDPGLGLRLIYFSYDVKMKEKGDIPEGYSVSREKKERFSLILESASTNQTSMYLCASSNDNYNEQFFGPGTRLTVL.

This rearrangement joins TRBV19 to TRBJ2-3; TRBD2 matches 10 bases. V shed 4 bases and J 3 bases; nucleotides not matched to a gene: 13. This CDR3 has 18 amino acids. Germline loops: CDR1 LNHDA, CDR2 SQIVND (reference sequence). As DNA, the CDR3 is TGTGCCAGTAGTACCCCTCCAGCGGGAGGGCCTCGTACAGATACGCAGTATTTT. Protein product: CASSTPPAGGPRTDTQYF.

The CDR3 region is CASSYPGVEQYF. The DNA for the CDR3 is TGTGCCAGCAGTTATCCCGGGGTCGAGCAGTACTTC. The rearrangement uses TRBV6-2 or TRBV6-3 and TRBJ2-7, with D perhaps TRBD2 (5 bases). V was clipped by 3 bases and J by 6 bases, with 9 bases between them. This CDR3 is 12 amino acids long. Per germline, CDR1 MNHEY and CDR2 SVGEGT.

With regard to this clonotype: A read error may explain this, as a much larger clone is one base away. The DNA for the CDR3 is TGTGCCAGCAGCCAAGGGGGGAGCGGGGCCCTCGGCGAGCAGTTCTTC. This translates into CASSQGGSGALGEQFF. The chain carries TRBV4-2 and TRBJ2-1; 7 bases are a match to TRBD2. With 1 base clipped from V and 10 bases from J, the junction kept 13 bases outside the gene matches. Germline V CDR1 and CDR2: LGHNA, YNFKEQ. CDR3 size: 16 residues.

This clonotype has just a few counts. This sequence joins TRBV9 and TRBJ2-3, with TRBD2 as a possible D gene (5 bases). V was clipped by 2 bases and J by 1 base, with 11 bases between them. Germline-derived CDR1 and CDR2 are SGDLS and YYNGEE. This CDR3 is built from 15 residues. The CDR3, as DNA: TGTGCCAGCAGCGTCCGGGCCGGGGGCACAGATACGCAGTATTTT. Amino acid sequence: CASSVRAGGTDTQYF.

This clonotype was found many times. The V call is TRBV24-1, the J call TRBJ1-1; 8 bases are a match to TRBD1. J was trimmed by 4 bases and V by 2 bases; bases with no gene match: 5. The V gene's germline CDR1 is KGHDR and CDR2 SFDVKD. This CDR3 has 15 residues. The CDR3 DNA reads as TGTGCCACCAGTGATTCGACAGGGGCAAGCACTGAAGCTTTCTTT. Translated, it gives CATSDSTGASTEAFF.

About this clonotype: At one end the junction does not follow the germline gene, possibly because of a read error. The V and J genes are TRBV4-1 and TRBJ2-7; tentative D call: TRBD2 (6 bases). The germline CDR1 and CDR2 sequences are MGHRA and YSYEKL. CDR3 length: 16 residues. The CDR3 spells CASSHPEEGSSYEQYF. The CDR3 DNA is TGCGCCAGCAGCCATCCCGAGGAGGGAAGCTCCTACGAGCAGTATTTC.